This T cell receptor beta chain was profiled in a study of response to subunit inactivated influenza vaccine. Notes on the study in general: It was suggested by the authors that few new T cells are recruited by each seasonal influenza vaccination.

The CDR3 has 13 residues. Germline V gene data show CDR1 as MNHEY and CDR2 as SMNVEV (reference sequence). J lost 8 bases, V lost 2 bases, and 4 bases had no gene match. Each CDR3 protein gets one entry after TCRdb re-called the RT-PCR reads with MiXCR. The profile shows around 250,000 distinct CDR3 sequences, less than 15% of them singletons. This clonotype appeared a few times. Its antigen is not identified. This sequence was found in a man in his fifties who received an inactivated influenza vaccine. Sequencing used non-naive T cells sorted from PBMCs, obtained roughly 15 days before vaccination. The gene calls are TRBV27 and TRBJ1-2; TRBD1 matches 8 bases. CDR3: CASSLQGADGYTF. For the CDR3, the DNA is TGTGCCAGCAGTTTACAGGGGGCGGACGGCTACACCTTC.